This T cell receptor beta chain is from a study of shared clonotypes between healthy human individuals. There are 15 residues in the CDR3. The V gene lost 0 bases and the J gene lost 2 bases, with 8 bases spanning the gap. Germline V gene lookup returns CDR1 SGHAT and CDR2 FQNNGV. TCRdb's copy holds only in-frame clones and misses some; the assay was immunoSEQ multiplex PCR. Among under 600,000 clones listed, 70% to 80% were seen once. Sequencing was carried out using PBMCs. The source is a woman in her thirties or forties in good health. Some clones in this sample may be carry-over from other donors' samples. The V gene is TRBV11-2, the J gene TRBJ1-5; D unclear. CDR3 sequence reads: CASSLDLAGNQPQHF. DNA of the CDR3: TGTGCCAGCAGCTTAGATCTAGCAGGCAATCAGCCCCAGCATTTT.